The next 30 T cell receptor beta chains were all read from a single sample in a study of cytomegalovirus exposure and HLA in healthy donors. Researchers ran the PCR with 60 Vbeta and 13 Jbeta primers. Generated by immunoSEQ multiplex PCR, the TCRdb table keeps only in-frame clones and is missing some. The sample includes roughly 100,000 clones, roughly 74% of them seen just once. The sample was PBMCs. All receptors derive from a young woman in good health and CMV-seropositive.

CDR3 residues: CASSEQFSETQYF. The CDR3 DNA reads TGTGCCAGCAGTGAACAGTTTTCGGAGACCCAGTACTTC. This chain connects TRBV2 to TRBJ2-5; D is undetermined. Germline V CDR1 and CDR2: SNHLY, FYNNEI. Trimming stripped 2 bases from V and 5 bases from J, with 9 bases between. The CDR3 contains 13 residues. The full variable domain, its missing parts supplied by reference TRBV2 and TRBJ2-5, is EPEVTQTPSHQVTQMGQEVILRCVPISNHLYFYWYRQILGQKVEFLVSFYNNEISEKSEIFDDQFSVERPDGSNFTLKIRSTKLEDSAMYFCASSEQFSETQYFGPGTRLLVL.

The chain joins TRBV5-1 to TRBJ2-7, with D maybe TRBD2 (6 bases). Trimming stripped 2 bases from V and 7 bases from J, with 16 bases between. Germline CDR1 is SGHRS and CDR2 is YFSETQ. The CDR3 length is 14 residues. In nucleotides, the CDR3 is TGCGCCAGCAGCTTTAGCGGTACCAAGGAAGAGCAGTACTTC. This codes for CASSFSGTKEEQYF.

This clone was seen only a few times. V is TRBV6-1 and J is TRBJ1-2, with D possibly TRBD1 on 6 matching bases. V was clipped by 5 bases and J by 4 bases, with 14 bases between them. The CDR3 covers 14 residues. Germline V gene lookup returns CDR1 MNHNS and CDR2 SASEGT. This chain's CDR3 is CASSSGQGIYGYTF. The CDR3 nucleotides read TGTGCCAGCAGTTCTGGCCAGGGGATCTATGGCTACACCTTC.

This clone turned up a few times. The gene calls are TRBV10-1 and TRBJ2-7; D ambiguous. The CDR3 is made up of 11 amino acids. Germline CDR1 reads WNHNN; CDR2 reads SYGVQD (reference sequence). V was trimmed by 7 bases and J by 2 bases, leaving 6 bases between them. Written as DNA, the CDR3 is TGCGCCAGCAAGAAGCCCTACGAGCAGTACTTC. Translation: CASKKPYEQYF.

This chain joins TRBV29-1 and TRBJ2-7; 10 bases are a match to TRBD2. The V gene's germline CDR1 is SQVTM and CDR2 ANQGSEA. After removal of 3 bases from V and 7 bases from J, the junction contained 6 bases not matched to a gene. The CDR3 is 13 residues long. Here the CDR3 reads CSVESSGRGEQYF. In DNA, the CDR3 is TGCAGCGTTGAGTCGAGCGGGAGGGGTGAGCAGTACTTC.

This clone was counted between two and nine times. The chain is built from TRBV6-5 and TRBJ1-2; 8 nucleotides align to TRBD1. Losses at the gene ends were 0 bases for V and 7 bases for J; bases not matched to a gene: 7. The CDR3 is 15 amino acids. Germline V CDR1 and CDR2: MNHEY, SVGAGI. CDR3: CASSYSTAGTGGYTF. The CDR3 DNA reads TGTGCCAGCAGTTACTCGACGGCAGGGACAGGTGGCTACACCTTC.

This rearrangement joins TRBV5-1 to TRBJ1-1, with 8 bases lining up with TRBD1. With 4 bases clipped from V and 12 bases from J, the junction kept 8 bases outside the gene matches. The CDR3 is 12 residues long. Germline CDR1 is SGHRS and CDR2 is YFSETQ. The DNA of the CDR3 is TGCGCCAGCAGCGGTACAGGGGGATGGACTTTCTTT. Translation: CASSGTGGWTFF.

V gene TRBV6-6 combines with J gene TRBJ2-7; the D is unclear. CDR3 size: 12 residues. Trimming removed 2 bases from V and 2 bases from J, with 4 bases in between. Germline values: CDR1 MNHNY, CDR2 SVGAGI (reference sequence). DNA for the CDR3: TGTGCCAGCAGTTACGCAGCCTACGAGCAGTACTTC. Its translation is CASSYAAYEQYF.

This chain connects TRBV11-2 to TRBJ2-7, with 7 bases fitting TRBD2. V gave up 0 bases and J gave up 3 bases; unmatched junction bases: 17. Looked up from germline, CDR1 is SGHAT and CDR2 is FQNNGV. This CDR3 is 19 amino acids long. The chain's CDR3 is CASSLDLRTSTGWYYEQYF. The DNA for the CDR3 is TGTGCCAGCAGCTTAGACCTCCGGACTAGTACGGGGTGGTACTACGAGCAGTACTTC.

This rearrangement joins TRBV9 to TRBJ2-5, with 10 positions matching TRBD2. CDR1 and CDR2 from the germline V gene are SGDLS and YYNGEE. The V gene end was trimmed by 0 bases and the J gene end by 2 bases; junction bases not matched to a gene: 7. The CDR3 runs 17 residues. As DNA, the CDR3 is TGTGCCAGCAGCGTAGACGGGCTAGCGGGAGTACAAGAGACCCAGTACTTC. It translates to CASSVDGLAGVQETQYF.

This chain links TRBV28 with TRBJ2-7, with D unclear. Trimming shortened V by 6 bases and J by 5 bases, and 8 bases separated the two germline ends. Germline values: CDR1 MDHEN, CDR2 SYDVKM. This CDR3 spans 11 amino acids. In DNA form, the CDR3 reads TGTGCCAGCAGAGATGCGGACGAGCAGTACTTC. This gives the protein CASRDADEQYF.

This clone was seen a few times. This rearrangement joins TRBV27 to TRBJ2-3, with 9 bases matching TRBD2. Germline CDR1 is MNHEY and CDR2 is SMNVEV (reference sequence). The CDR3 consists of 15 residues. V lost 7 bases, J lost 6 bases, and 11 bases stayed unmatched. The CDR3 here is CASTQFSGSTDTQYF. The CDR3, as DNA: TGTGCCAGCACCCAATTTAGCGGGAGTACGGATACGCAGTATTTT.

The count of this clone is one. The chain joins TRBV5-1 to TRBJ2-3, with D unclear. With 0 bases removed from V and 0 bases from J, the gap between germline ends came to 11 bases. Germline V gene data show CDR1 as SGHRS and CDR2 as YFSETQ. This CDR3 contains 16 residues. CDR3 nucleotide sequence: TGCGCCAGCAGCTTGGTCCCAAGCCTTAGCACAGATACGCAGTATTTT. This translates into CASSLVPSLSTDTQYF.

The J gene is TRBJ1-5, the V gene TRBV6-1; 11 nucleotides match TRBD1. J gave up 1 base and V 7 bases, and 3 bases lay outside the gene matches. CDR3 length equals 15 residues. Germline CDR1 reads MNHNS; CDR2 reads SASEGT. CDR3 amino acids: CASTRDRGSNQPQHF. The CDR3 nucleotides read TGTGCCAGCACCCGGGACAGGGGGAGCAATCAGCCCCAGCATTTT.

The V call is TRBV6-6, the J call TRBJ2-5; possible D gene TRBD1, 5 bases. CDR1 is MNHNY, CDR2 SVGAGI, per germline (reference sequence). This CDR3 comprises 15 residues. V lost 0 bases, J lost 2 bases, and 10 bases lay in between. The DNA for the CDR3 is TGTGCCAGCAGTTACTCGGGTACAGGACAAGAGACCCAGTACTTC. Its protein is CASSYSGTGQETQYF.

The chain recombines TRBV27 with TRBJ2-3, with 12 positions matching TRBD2. With 2 bases clipped from V and 6 bases from J, the junction kept 3 bases outside the gene matches. From germline, CDR1 is MNHEY and CDR2 SMNVEV (reference sequence). The CDR3 has 15 residues. The CDR3 DNA follows: TGTGCCAGCAGTTTACTAGCGGGAGGGCCGGATACGCAGTATTTT. This codes for CASSLLAGGPDTQYF.

The genes are TRBV6-1 and TRBJ2-2, with D possibly being TRBD2 (7 bases). CDR3 length: 19 amino acids. Germline CDR1 reads MNHNS; CDR2 reads SASEGT. The ends were cut back, 2 bases at V and 7 bases at J, with 26 bases in the middle. The CDR3 DNA is TGTGCCAGCAGTGAACCACCATGGGAGGGGGGAAAGGTGCACGGGGAGCTGTTTTTT. Translating gives CASSEPPWEGGKVHGELFF.

The CDR3 DNA follows: TGTGCCACCAGCGGAGGGGGACAGGGACGCAATGAGCAGTTCTTC. Protein sequence: CATSGGGQGRNEQFF. The chain joins TRBV15 to TRBJ2-1; 9 bases agree with TRBD1. Germline CDR1 and CDR2: LNHNV and YYDKDF (reference sequence). CDR3 length: 15 amino acids. Trimming removed 5 bases from V and 6 bases from J; junction bases left unmatched: 8.

This chain uses TRBV9 with TRBJ1-5; weak D call: TRBD1 (6 bases). V gave up 0 bases and J gave up 4 bases, with 14 bases separating them. CDR1 is SGDLS and CDR2 is YYNGEE in the germline V gene. CDR3 length: 16 residues. The chain's CDR3 is CASSVGEGGRNQPQHF. In nucleotides, the CDR3 is TGTGCCAGCAGCGTAGGGGAGGGGGGAAGAAATCAGCCCCAGCATTTT.

This rearrangement joins TRBV27 to TRBJ1-4; TRBD1 might be the D (6 bases). The germline V gene has CDR1 MNHEY and CDR2 SMNVEV (reference sequence). V lost 6 bases and J 4 bases, leaving 12 bases between the germline ends. The CDR3 is 14 amino acids. This CDR3 is CASSRGQNNEKLFF. DNA for the CDR3: TGTGCCAGCAGCAGAGGACAGAATAATGAAAAACTGTTTTTT.

This clone occurred a few times. The V gene is TRBV7-9, the J gene TRBJ1-2; D unresolved. The CDR3 spans 14 residues. The ends were cut back, 2 bases at V and 3 bases at J, with 10 bases in the middle. Germline CDR1 SEHNR, CDR2 FQNEAQ (reference sequence). The CDR3 DNA sequence: TGTGCCAGCAGCTTATTGGACTACTACTATGGCTACACCTTC. This codes for CASSLLDYYYGYTF.

The J gene is TRBJ2-5, the V gene TRBV9, with TRBD2 matching over 8 bases. From germline, CDR1 is SGDLS and CDR2 YYNGEE. V lost 3 bases, J lost 5 bases, and 9 bases stayed unmatched. The CDR3 is 15 residues long. The CDR3 reads CASSDGRGPWETQYF. The CDR3 DNA follows: TGTGCCAGCAGCGACGGGAGGGGCCCATGGGAGACCCAGTACTTC.

The V and J genes are TRBV7-2 and TRBJ1-5; 7 bases line up with TRBD1. Germline V gene sequence: CDR1 SGHTA, CDR2 FQGNSA. The V and J ends lost 1 base and 1 base, in that order; junction bases with no gene match: 1. The CDR3 is 15 residues long. The CDR3 sequence is CASSLEGASNQPQHF. The CDR3, as DNA: TGTGCCAGCAGCTTAGAGGGGGCGAGCAATCAGCCCCAGCATTTT.

V gene TRBV5-1 combines with J gene TRBJ2-3; TRBD2 is a possible D gene (6 bases). CDR1 SGHRS and CDR2 YFSETQ come from the germline V gene. This CDR3 comprises 14 residues. The V and J ends lost 6 bases and 2 bases respectively, with 13 bases between them. CDR3 bases: TGCGCCAGCACCTGGGAGGAATTCACAGATACGCAGTATTTT. It translates to CASTWEEFTDTQYF.

V is TRBV7-2 and J is TRBJ1-1; D uncertain. Trimming left V 0 bases short and J 4 bases short, with 9 bases between. CDR1 and CDR2 from the germline V gene are SGHTA and FQGNSA. The CDR3 contains 14 residues. CDR3 bases: TGTGCCAGCAGCTTAGCCAGGACTCCCACTGAAGCTTTCTTT. Amino acid sequence: CASSLARTPTEAFF.

This clone turned up a few times. The chain joins TRBV5-6 to TRBJ1-1; tentatively, D is TRBD1 (5 bases). There are 14 residues in the CDR3. Germline-derived CDR1 and CDR2 are SGHDT and YYEEEE. Trimming left V 6 bases short and J 0 bases short, with 12 bases between. CDR3 coding DNA: TGTGCCAGCAACCAAGGAGGGGTGAACACTGAAGCTTTCTTT. As protein: CASNQGGVNTEAFF. The full variable domain, rest sourced from reference TRBV5-6 and TRBJ1-1, is DAGVTQSPTHLIKTRGQQVTLRCSPKSGHDTVSWYQQALGQGPQFIFQYYEEEERQRGNFPDRFSGHQFPNYSSELNVNALLLGDSALYLCASNQGGVNTEAFFGQGTRLTVV.

V is TRBV4-3 and J is TRBJ2-7, with TRBD1 identical over 10 bases. CDR1 LGHNA and CDR2 YSLEER come from the germline V gene. V shed 0 bases and J 4 bases; nucleotides not matched to a gene: 6. CDR3 length equals 16 residues. The CDR3 spells CASSQDFGTGAYEQYF. CDR3 nucleotides: TGCGCCAGCAGCCAAGACTTCGGGACAGGGGCATACGAGCAGTACTTC.

The V call is TRBV12-5, the J call TRBJ1-1, with D possibly TRBD1 on 5 matching bases. This CDR3 is 12 amino acids long. Looked up from germline, CDR1 is LGHNT and CDR2 is FRNRAP. V lost 7 bases and J 11 bases, leaving 17 bases between the germline ends. CDR3 sequence (DNA): TGTGCTAGTGAATTGGGGTCGCGGGGGGCTTTCTTT. Residues: CASELGSRGAFF.

This sequence joins TRBV7-8 and TRBJ1-2; possible D gene TRBD1, 5 bases. V was cut by 1 base and J by 4 bases, with 13 bases left in between. The CDR3 contains 15 residues. Germline V gene sequence: CDR1 SGHVS, CDR2 FQNEAQ. The CDR3 sequence: CASSLVGGDGYGYTF. CDR3 in DNA: TGTGCCAGCAGCTTAGTCGGAGGGGACGGCTATGGCTACACCTTC. The whole variable domain, filled in from reference TRBV7-8 and TRBJ1-2, reads GAGVSQSPRYKVAKRGQDVALRCDPISGHVSLFWYQQALGQGPEFLTYFQNEAQLDKSGLPSDRFFAERPEGSVSTLKIQRTQQEDSAVYLCASSLVGGDGYGYTFGSGTRLTVV.

The J gene is TRBJ2-2, the V gene TRBV10-3; 9 positions agree with TRBD2. Germline-derived CDR1 and CDR2 are ENHRY and SYGVKD. Trimming cost V 3 bases and J 6 bases; bases outside gene matches: 2. This CDR3 has 14 amino acids. Here the CDR3 reads CAISDLAGAGELFF. The CDR3, as DNA: TGTGCCATCAGTGACTTAGCGGGAGCCGGGGAGCTGTTTTTT.